Below, one T cell receptor beta chain is given with its context. Its antigen is undetermined. Clones were read by immunoSEQ multiplex PCR, and TCRdb kept only the in-frame ones, dropping some. In the table there are under 85,000 clones, about 94% of which are singletons. This entry comes from a study of OX40 agonist ivuxolimab in advanced cancers. Study findings and constraints: With doses of 0.1 to 3.0 mg/kg, CD4+ and CD8+ blood T cells had undergone clonal expansion by week 6.

The specimen comprised CD4+ or CD8+ T cells sorted from blood, sampled in a trial of the OX40 agonist ivuxolimab. This receptor was taken from an adult with an advanced solid tumor such as melanoma, head and neck, liver or kidney cancer.

The chain's CDR3 is CASSHRLAQETQYF. For the CDR3, the DNA is TGTGCCAGCAGTCATCGACTAGCACAAGAGACCCAGTACTTC. The chain employs TRBV27 and TRBJ2-5; TRBD2 agrees at 7 bases. V shed 5 bases and J 2 bases; nucleotides not matched to a gene: 5. This CDR3 spans 14 amino acids. Germline V gene sequence: CDR1 MNHEY, CDR2 SMNVEV (reference sequence).